A selection of T cell receptor beta chains follows, all from one sample in a study of blood T cell repertoires in COVID-19. TCRdb keeps only in-frame clones here, not all; method: immunoSEQ multiplex PCR. Of around 270,000 clones in the sample, approximately 84% are singletons; the top ten hold around 16%. The sequenced sample consisted of peripheral blood. Source of these receptors: a person aged 70 to 85 with COVID-19, enrolled during active disease. Both conserved end residues are part of each CDR3. A D gene is named only where the DNA matches it firmly. Clone size appears in some rows only: once, few, many, or a class for an expanded clone.

once	TRBJ2-3	NA	TRBV5-1	TGCGCCAGCAGCTTGTTCATAGGGGCATTTAGCACAGATACGCAGTATTTT	CASSLFIGAFSTDTQYF
NA	TRBJ2-1	NA	TRBV2	TGTGCCAGCTCCTCGGCGGGACTGACTAGCTCCTACAATGAGCAGTTCTTC	CASSSAGLTSSYNEQFF
NA	TRBJ2-2	NA	TRBV25-1	TGTGCCAGCAGCGGGCTCGGACAGAACACCGGGGAGCTGTTTTTT	CASSGLGQNTGELFF
NA	TRBJ1-2	NA	TRBV20-1	TGCAGTGCTAGTGCTGGACTCTCTGGCTACACCTTC	CSASAGLSGYTF
NA	TRBJ2-2	NA	TRBV7-8	TGTGCCAGCAGCTTAGTCCTCGACACCGGGGAGCTGTTTTTT	CASSLVLDTGELFF
NA	TRBJ2-5	NA	TRBV25-1	TGTGCCAGCACTAAATTCGGGGGTCAAGAGACCCAGTACTTC	CASTKFGGQETQYF
NA	TRBJ2-2	TRBD1	TRBV5-1	TGCGCCAGCAGCTCGGTGCGGACAGGTGATGCCGGGGAGCTGTTTTTT	CASSSVRTGDAGELFF
NA	TRBJ2-7	NA	TRBV6-2/TRBV6-3	TGTGCCAGCAGTTACTTTCTCGGGACAACATACGAGCAGTACTTC	CASSYFLGTTYEQYF
NA	TRBJ1-2	NA	TRBV5-1	TGCGCCAGCAGCCTAGAACAGGGATGGGATGGCTACACCTTC	CASSLEQGWDGYTF
NA	TRBJ1-2	NA	TRBV29-1	TGCAGCGCCTTAAAACATGACTATGGCTACACCTTC	CSALKHDYGYTF
NA	TRBJ1-2	NA	TRBV6-2/TRBV6-3	TGTGCCAGCAGTTACGAGGGTGCTTACTATGGCTACACCTTC	CASSYEGAYYGYTF
NA	TRBJ1-2	TRBD1	TRBV5-1	TGCGCCAGCAGATCTACAGGGGCCACCCCCTATGGCTACACCTTC	CASRSTGATPYGYTF
NA	TRBJ2-7	TRBD1	TRBV2	TGTGCCAGCAGTGAATCGGACAGGGTCCCCCCCTACGAGCAGTACTTC	CASSESDRVPPYEQYF
NA	TRBJ2-7	NA	TRBV6-2/TRBV6-3	TGTGCCAGCAGTTCCTACCTCTCTAGTAGCGAGCAGTACTTC	CASSSYLSSSEQYF
NA	TRBJ2-5	TRBD2	TRBV7-2	TGTGCCAGCAGCACGCGGACTAGCGGGAGTTCTGAGACCCAGTACTTC	CASSTRTSGSSETQYF
NA	TRBJ1-1	NA	TRBV19	TGTGCCAGTAGTATTTACCTGATTGGGGGGTACGGAGCTTTCTTT	CASSIYLIGGYGAFF
NA	TRBJ1-1	TRBD1	TRBV29-1	TGCAGCGCTCAACCAGGGGGCCTAACTGAAGCTTTCTTT	CSAQPGGLTEAFF
NA	TRBJ1-2	NA	TRBV28	TGTGCCAGCACCTTAGCGGGTATAGGCGGATTCTATGGCTACACCTTC	CASTLAGIGGFYGYTF
NA	TRBJ2-7	TRBD1	TRBV7-2	TGTGCCAGCAGCTTCACCGCCTCCGGGACAGGGACCTACGAGCAGTACTTC	CASSFTASGTGTYEQYF
few	TRBJ2-7	NA	TRBV7-9	TGTGCCAGCAGTCCAAAACCACAGGGTTTCAGTGGAGTAAACTACGAGCAGTACTTC	CASSPKPQGFSGVNYEQYF
few	TRBJ2-2	NA	TRBV5-1	TGCGCCAGCACCGAGACTTCCCACACCGGGGAGCTGTTTTTT	CASTETSHTGELFF
NA	TRBJ2-3	NA	TRBV11-3	TGTGCCAGCAGTCGAACGAGGGGCACAGATACGCAGTATTTT	CASSRTRGTDTQYF
NA	TRBJ1-5	NA	TRBV18	TGTGCCAGCTCACCACTGATGACCCGGGGCGGGGGTCAGCCCCAGCATTTT	CASSPLMTRGGGQPQHF